Listed here are 25 T cell receptor beta chains from one sample, sequenced in a study of breast tumors, draining lymph nodes, adjacent tissues. Via MiXCR, TCRdb re-called the multiplex PCR reads, giving one row per CDR3 protein. The data show tens of thousands of distinct CDR3 sequences, 23% seen once. The sequencing sample was made of breast tumor tissue. These receptors all come from a female donor with breast cancer. Some clones in this sample may be carry-over from other donors' samples.

There are many counts of this clonotype. The rearrangement joins TRBV27 to TRBJ2-1; D is uncertain. CDR1 is MNHEY, CDR2 SMNVEV, per germline (reference sequence). Between the trimmed V and J ends, which lost 5 bases and 8 bases, there was a span of 10 bases. The length of the CDR3 is 12 residues. CDR3 loop: CASSMRIDEQFF. The CDR3 DNA sequence: TGTGCCAGCAGTATGCGGATCGATGAGCAGTTCTTC.

This clonotype was recorded many times. The CDR3 is CASSLERFSPLHF. The CDR3 DNA follows: TGTGCCAGCAGCTTGGAGCGGTTTTCACCCCTCCACTTT. The rearrangement joins TRBV5-8 to TRBJ1-6; no clear D. V was shortened by 0 bases and J by 9 bases, with 7 bases between the two germline ends. The length of the CDR3 is 13 residues. The germline CDR1 and CDR2 sequences are SGHTS and YDEGEE. Using reference TRBV5-8 and TRBJ1-6 for the parts outside the CDR3, the full variable domain is EAGVTQSPTHLIKTRGQQATLRCSPISGHTSVYWYQQALGLGLQFLLWYDEGEERNRGNFPPRFSGRQFPNYSSELNVNALELEDSALYLCASSLERFSPLHFGNGTRLTVT.

Worth noting for this clonotype: A much larger clone lies a single base off, so this may be a read error. This chain uses TRBV6-6 with TRBJ1-2; TRBD1 agrees at 7 bases. Germline V CDR1 and CDR2: MNHNY, SVGAGI (reference sequence). CDR3 length: 14 amino acids. With V trimmed by 3 bases and J by 4 bases, 5 bases remained unmatched. For the CDR3, the DNA is TGTGCCAGCAGTTATAACAGGGGCGCCTATGGCTACACCTTC. This gives the protein CASSYNRGAYGYTF.

As for this clonotype: A single base separates this from a much larger clone, so it may be a read error. The genes are TRBV5-6 and TRBJ2-3; D not resolved. Per germline, CDR1 SGHDT and CDR2 YYEEEE. This CDR3 contains 12 residues. CDR3 sequence (DNA): TGTGCCAGCAGCTCGGGTGTAGATGCGCAGTATTTT. This codes for CASSSGVDAQYF.

This clonotype occurred many times. This sequence joins TRBV9 and TRBJ2-7; the D gene is possibly TRBD2 (7 bases). The CDR3 is 15 residues long. The V end lost 0 bases, the J end lost 1 base, and 11 bases lay between the germline ends. Germline V lookup: CDR1 SGDLS, CDR2 YYNGEE. CDR3 bases: TGTGCCAGCAGCGTAGAGGGGGGGGGGTCCTACGAGCAGTACTTC. Translation: CASSVEGGGSYEQYF.

This clonotype has a count of ten or more. The gene calls are TRBV4-1 and TRBJ2-7, with 7 bases fitting TRBD1. This CDR3 is built from 14 residues. The V and J ends lost 3 bases and 6 bases, in that order; junction bases with no gene match: 8. The germline CDR1 and CDR2 sequences are MGHRA and YSYEKL. CDR3 DNA: TGCGCCAGCAGCCACACAGGGGCTCAGGGCGAGCAGTACTTC. Amino acid sequence: CASSHTGAQGEQYF.

For this clonotype: A much larger clone is a single base away; this may be a read error. The chain recombines TRBV27 with TRBJ2-7; 10 bases line up with TRBD2. Germline loops: CDR1 MNHEY, CDR2 SMNVEV (reference sequence). The CDR3 loop spans 15 amino acids. The CDR3 nucleotides read TGTGCCAGCATCTTTAGGGCTAGCGGGAGTTACGAGCAGTGCTTC. Amino acids: CASIFRASGSYEQCF.

This clonotype was detected ten times or more. The rearrangement uses TRBV5-1 and TRBJ1-5; D gene unclear. V dropped 5 bases and J dropped 7 bases, with 19 bases sitting between them. CDR3 size: 15 residues. CDR1 and CDR2 from the germline V gene are SGHRS and YFSETQ. This chain's CDR3 is CASRGTRAVGQPQHF. The CDR3 DNA reads TGCGCCAGCAGGGGTACTCGGGCAGTAGGACAGCCCCAGCATTTT.

This clonotype was seen only a few times. This may be a read error, as it is one base from a much larger clone. The CDR3 DNA is TGTGCCAGCAGCTTATCTTGCTCTTACCGGGTCCACGCCATATATTTT. This codes for CASSLSCSYRVHAIYF. The genes are TRBV7-3 and TRBJ1-3; D gene uncertain. Germline CDR1 is SGHTA and CDR2 is FQGTGA. Between the trimmed V and J ends, which lost 2 bases and 11 bases, there was a span of 22 bases. This CDR3 has 16 residues.

This clonotype was counted many times. CDR3 in amino acids: CASSFQQGHEQYF. In nucleotides, the CDR3 is TGCGCCAGCAGCTTCCAACAGGGCCACGAGCAGTACTTC. This rearrangement joins TRBV5-1 to TRBJ2-7, with D perhaps TRBD1 (6 bases). CDR3 length equals 13 residues. From germline, CDR1 is SGHRS and CDR2 YFSETQ. V dropped 2 bases and J dropped 5 bases, with 11 bases sitting between them.

The rearrangement uses TRBV28 and TRBJ2-2; 7 nucleotides agree with TRBD2. The V gene end was trimmed by 8 bases and the J gene end by 0 bases; junction bases not matched to a gene: 21. This CDR3 contains 20 residues. Germline CDR1 is MDHEN and CDR2 is SYDVKM. This CDR3 reads CASPGGGEETYYANTGELFF. Written as DNA, the CDR3 is TGTGCCAGCCCTGGGGGGGGTGAAGAAACGTATTACGCGAACACCGGGGAGCTGTTTTTT.

On this clonotype: A much bigger clone sits one base away, suggesting this may be a read error. The missing conserved phenylalanine or tryptophan at the end of this CDR3 makes a read error likely. The chain has TRBV11-2 and TRBJ2-5; no clear D. V lost 1 base and J lost 7, with 13 bases in between. The CDR3 totals 14 residues. The germline CDR1 and CDR2 sequences are SGHAT and FQNNGV. The CDR3 here is CASSLVLLSGTQYL. The CDR3 nucleotides are TGTGCCAGCAGCTTAGTTCTTTTATCAGGGACCCAGTACCTC.

This clonotype was counted ten times or more. The chain joins TRBV6-1 to TRBJ2-7, with D tentatively TRBD1 (5 bases). The CDR3 runs 13 residues. CDR1 MNHNS and CDR2 SASEGT come from the germline V gene. V was clipped by 6 bases and J by 6 bases, with 15 bases between them. The CDR3 spells CASSISRGSEQYF. Here the CDR3 DNA reads TGTGCCAGCAGCATAAGTAGGGGCTCCGAGCAGTACTTC.

The chain recombines TRBV2 with TRBJ2-4; 13 bases fit TRBD2. CDR1 is SNHLY and CDR2 is FYNNEI in the germline V gene. This CDR3 comprises 15 residues. The J segment lost 6 bases and the V segment lost 2 bases, leaving 1 base of the junction unmatched. The CDR3, as DNA: TGTGCCAGCAGTGAAACTAGCGGGGGGGGAAACATTCAGTACTTC. Translated, it gives CASSETSGGGNIQYF.

This clonotype was found many times. V and J are TRBV7-8 and TRBJ2-7; 9 nucleotides agree with TRBD2. Germline loops: CDR1 SGHVS, CDR2 FQNEAQ. CDR3 length: 15 residues. The junction had 7 bases not matched to a gene; V was cut back by 2 bases and J by 5 bases. The CDR3 sequence: CASSLRGLAPHEQYF. In nucleotides, the CDR3 is TGTGCCAGCAGCTTAAGGGGACTAGCACCCCACGAGCAGTACTTC.

The table lists this clonotype with many counts. CDR3 bases: TGTGCCAGCAGTTGGGGGGTTTTCGCAACGAATGAGCAGTTCTTC. This sequence encodes CASSWGVFATNEQFF. The V gene is TRBV27, the J gene TRBJ2-1; D possibly corresponds to TRBD2 (6 bases). V was pared by 4 bases and J by 7 bases, with 17 bases between. Germline CDR1 is MNHEY and CDR2 is SMNVEV (reference sequence). The CDR3 has 15 amino acids.

This clonotype was seen repeatedly, ten times or more. This chain uses TRBV7-9 with TRBJ1-2; a weak D match, TRBD1 (5 bases). Germline V gene data show CDR1 as SEHNR and CDR2 as FQNEAQ (reference sequence). Trimming cost V 7 bases and J 7 bases, with 13 bases left between them. The CDR3 length is 12 residues. The CDR3 nucleotides are TGTGCCAGCACCACAGGAGTGAGTGGCTACACCTTC. Its protein product is CASTTGVSGYTF.

This clonotype was observed many times. The rearrangement links TRBV9 to TRBJ2-1, with 11 positions matching TRBD2. V was pared by 3 bases and J by 4 bases, with 6 bases of the junction left unmatched. CDR1 and CDR2 from the germline V gene are SGDLS and YYNGEE. The CDR3 runs to 16 residues. CDR3 nucleotide sequence: TGTGCCAGCAGCGATTCCGGGACTAGCGGATACAATGAGCAGTTCTTC. Translation: CASSDSGTSGYNEQFF.

This clonotype was seen ten or more times. The chain recombines TRBV20-1 with TRBJ2-1; TRBD2 matches 9 bases. J lost 8 bases, V lost 5 bases, and 10 bases had no gene match. Germline CDR1 reads DFQATT; CDR2 reads SNEGSKA (reference sequence). The CDR3 runs to 14 residues. In DNA, the CDR3 is TGCAGTGCTCCTCTGAGCGGGGGGAAGGATGAGCAGTTCTTC. Translating it yields CSAPLSGGKDEQFF.

The sample holds many counts of this clonotype. The chain joins TRBV7-8 to TRBJ1-5; no reliable D call. The CDR3 runs to 14 residues. Germline values: CDR1 SGHVS, CDR2 FQNEAQ. The ends were cut back, 1 base at V and 5 bases at J, with 9 bases in the middle. The CDR3 DNA reads as TGTGCCAGCAGCTTAGGTGAAGACGATCAGCCCCAGCATTTT. It codes for CASSLGEDDQPQHF.

Concerning this clonotype itself: This may stem from a read error, because a much larger clone lies one nucleotide away. The chain couples TRBV15 to TRBJ2-3; D uncertain. The CDR3 contains 13 residues. Per the germline V gene, CDR1 is LNHNV and CDR2 is YYDKDF (reference sequence). As DNA, the CDR3 is TGTGCCACCAGGTCGGTAGCCACAGATACGCAGTGTTTT. It codes for CATRSVATDTQCF.

The CDR3 sequence is CSARQAFRNSPLHF. DNA of the CDR3: TGCAGTGCTAGGCAAGCGTTCCGTAATTCACCCCTCCACTTT. The chain is built from TRBV20-1 and TRBJ1-6; D not resolved. The V end lost 3 bases, the J end lost 6 bases, and 12 bases lay between the germline ends. There are 14 residues in the CDR3. The germline CDR1 and CDR2 sequences are DFQATT and SNEGSKA (reference sequence).

This clonotype turned up a few times. J is TRBJ1-5 and V is TRBV5-8; D is undetermined. V was pared by 0 bases and J by 4 bases, with 5 bases between. Germline CDR1 SGHTS, CDR2 YDEGEE. The length of the CDR3 is 13 residues. This CDR3 is CASSLEWNQPQHF. CDR3 DNA: TGTGCCAGCAGCTTGGAGTGGAATCAGCCCCAGCATTTT. The full variable domain, completed using reference TRBV5-8 and TRBJ1-5, is EAGVTQSPTHLIKTRGQQATLRCSPISGHTSVYWYQQALGLGLQFLLWYDEGEERNRGNFPPRFSGRQFPNYSSELNVNALELEDSALYLCASSLEWNQPQHFGDGTRLSIL.

This clonotype was observed at least ten times. The CDR3 bases are TGTGCCACCGGAACGGGACTAGCGGAGAACAATGAGCAGTTCTTC. Amino acids: CATGTGLAENNEQFF. This rearrangement joins TRBV10-3 to TRBJ2-1; 11 bases are shared with TRBD2. Looked up from germline, CDR1 is ENHRY and CDR2 is SYGVKD. V was clipped by 10 bases and J by 5 bases; unmatched bases: 10. The CDR3 covers 15 residues.

This chain connects TRBV19 to TRBJ1-2; weak D call: TRBD1 (6 bases). CDR3 length: 15 amino acids. The germline V and J ends were trimmed by 4 bases and 7 bases, with 19 bases remaining between them. Germline CDR1 LNHDA, CDR2 SQIVND (reference sequence). The CDR3 DNA follows: TGTGCCAGTAGTACCCGACAGGATCGGATGGCTGGCTACACCTTC. Protein product: CASSTRQDRMAGYTF.